At least ten counts were recorded for the clone carrying this T cell receptor beta chain. The sample originates from a study of early T cells in non-severe SARS-CoV-2 infection. Across the whole study: The study sequenced bulk RNA from unsorted whole blood, with chains unpaired.

Germline assignment: CDR1 SGHNT and CDR2 YYREEE (reference sequence). The CDR3 runs 15 residues. V was trimmed by 0 bases and J by 7 bases, leaving 16 bases between them. One entry per CDR3 protein, called by TCRdb with MiXCR from the 5' RACE reads. The sample includes 84,000 or so distinct CDR3 sequences, 12% of them seen just once. This chain links TRBV5-4 with TRBJ1-1; no firm D call. Sequenced material: whole blood. The TCR was taken from an adult who was a healthcare worker with PCR-confirmed SARS-CoV-2 infection or an uninfected control (not recorded which). CDR3 residues: CASSLARPGGNEAFF. Here the CDR3 DNA reads TGTGCCAGCAGCTTGGCCCGTCCAGGAGGGAATGAAGCTTTCTTT.